The 2 T cell receptor beta chains listed next were all sequenced from one sample in a study of T cells after yellow fever vaccination. TCRdb redid the calling of the 5' RACE reads with MiXCR, one entry per CDR3 protein. This sample has about 340,000 distinct CDR3 sequences, with 8.5% to 9% found just once. Sequencing was performed on PBMCs, taken on the day of the first yellow fever vaccination. The origin of the receptors is a man aged 18 to 35 who received the YFV17D yellow fever vaccine.

This clonotype was seen at least ten times. J is TRBJ2-2 and V is TRBV4-3, with TRBD1 as a possible D gene (6 bases). CDR3 length: 16 amino acids. Between the trimmed V and J ends, which lost 5 bases and 5 bases, there was a span of 18 bases. CDR1 LGHNA and CDR2 YSLEER come from the germline V gene. The CDR3 DNA is TGCGCCAGCAGCGACCGACAGGTTCGCGGTACCGGGGAGCTGTTTTTT. This codes for CASSDRQVRGTGELFF.

This clonotype has just a few counts. The V and J genes are TRBV6-1 and TRBJ1-6; tentative D call: TRBD1 (6 bases). Trimming pared 5 bases from V and 9 bases from J, leaving 14 bases between. This CDR3 spans 14 amino acids. Germline V gives CDR1 MNHNS, CDR2 SASEGT. The CDR3 loop reads CASSTGGRGSPLHF. For the CDR3, the DNA is TGTGCCAGCAGTACCGGGGGCCGGGGTTCACCCCTCCACTTT.